This TCR beta chain came from a study of beta chain features in type 1 diabetes. Study-level findings and limits: Significant though moderate, a shortening of TCRB CDR3s appeared in all four CD4+ subsets of Type 1 diabetes patients.

This CDR3 has 14 amino acids. The germline V gene has CDR1 MDHEN and CDR2 SYDVKM. V lost 6 bases and J 2 bases, leaving 12 bases between the germline ends. Expressed TCRB transcripts got sequenced, as all isolated RNA was reverse transcribed. Data came from immunoSEQ multiplex PCR; TCRdb stores just in-frame clones and leaves some out. The sample has 970,000 or so clones; 17% are singletons. Using CD45RO/CCR7/CD25/CD127/CD95/CD27, CD4+ naive, central memory, regulatory and stem cell-like memory cells were sorted. Only a few counts were recorded for this clone. Its antigen is not identified. The sample was naive CD4+ T cells from blood. The sequence came from a woman between 18 and 29 years old in good health. This chain links TRBV28 with TRBJ2-3, with a possible D match to TRBD2 (6 bases). CDR3 DNA sequence: TGTGCCAGCAGCTACTCTAGCGTCACAGATACGCAGTATTTT. It yields the protein CASSYSSVTDTQYF.